This entry concerns a single T cell receptor (beta chain). This sample was taken from a study of blood T cell repertoires in COVID-19. Looking at the study overall: The United States, Italy and Spain provided the acute and convalescent COVID-19 samples. PBMCs, B-cell-depleted T cells, or T cells were the source of the cDNA or gDNA that made up the material.

Germline V CDR1 and CDR2: MGHRA, YSYEKL. V lost 2 bases to trimming and J lost 3 bases, with 13 bases between them. The CDR3 runs to 15 residues. In the authors' methods: Reference gene primer amplification gave estimated nucleated cell counts. Profiled with immunoSEQ multiplex PCR; TCRdb holds only in-frame clones, not every one. D and trimming were read from the DNA, whereas the V and J calls and clone size are those reported in that table. Of about 240,000 clones listed, roughly 80% are singletons. The receptor's source is a woman aged 70-85 years with acute or convalescent COVID-19. Source material: peripheral blood. The chain joins TRBV4-1 to TRBJ1-2; no reliable D call. The DNA for the CDR3 is TGCGCCAGCAGCCAAACCAGAGGACTTGACTATGGCTACACCTTC. Protein: CASSQTRGLDYGYTF.